Listed below are T cell receptor beta chains from one sample, sequenced in a study of shared clonotypes between healthy human individuals. Some clones are missing from TCRdb's copy, which holds only in-frame ones; the method was immunoSEQ multiplex PCR. The data contain some 2,100,000 clones, about 93% of them singletons. Sequencing was carried out using naive CD8+ T cells from PBMCs. Receptors were obtained from a man between 18 and 35 years old in good health. Some clones in this sample may be carry-over from other donors' samples. The CDR3 runs from the conserved cysteine through the conserved F or W.

>TRBV5-8|TRBJ2-1
CASSLEQGVYNEQFF
>TRBV9|TRBJ1-1
CASGPTPGGNTEAFF
>TRBV9|TRBJ2-2
CASSDHRDRGNTGELFF
>TRBV28|TRBJ2-7
CASSSGTGEYEQYF
>TRBV16|TRBJ1-1
CASSQSFSGNTEAFF
>TRBV5-6|TRBJ1-2
CASSLTGYRDGYTF
>TRBV6-6|TRBJ2-3
CASSHSSGSSTDTQYF
>TRBV27|TRBJ2-2
CASSLSTLRGGSGELFF
>TRBV5-6|TRBJ1-1
CASSSWTVNTEAFF
>TRBV12-2|TRBJ2-7
CASRLVRGTSGSKPYEQYF
>TRBV7-9|TRBJ2-1
CASSLEFNEQFF
>TRBV28|TRBJ1-3
CASSFRGTILENTIYF
>TRBV28|TRBJ1-2
CASSSGQGSSPLYGYTF